This entry features one T cell receptor beta chain sequence. The target antigen is unknown. These data come from a study of T cell responses to AZD1222 COVID-19 vaccine. Study background: Analysis merged second doses at about 4 or about 12 weeks. The study, taken as a whole, reports: Spike-wide coverage was observed for vaccine-associated CD4 TCRs, with dominant responses at 160-218 and 743-854.

The table came from immunoSEQ multiplex PCR; TCRdb's copy has only in-frame clones and leaves some out. The table shows about 110,000 clones, with roughly 90% occurring only once. This clonotype originated in an adult in good health. The specimen was peripheral blood, collected on day 0 of AZD1222 vaccination.

In nucleotides, the CDR3 is TGTGCCAGTAGTCATCCAGCCTCTGGAAACACCATATATTTT. Its translation: CASSHPASGNTIYF. The J gene is TRBJ1-3, the V gene TRBV19, with D unresolved. V was trimmed by 5 bases and J by 0 bases, leaving 8 bases between them. The CDR3 covers 14 residues. Looked up from germline, CDR1 is LNHDA and CDR2 is SQIVND (reference sequence).